The 26 T cell receptor beta chains reported below all come from one sample, sequenced in a study of blood T cell repertoires in COVID-19. Method: immunoSEQ multiplex PCR; TCRdb's copy keeps in-frame clones and lacks some. This repertoire shows about 190,000 clones, around 85% found once; its top ten account for around 1.2%. Sequenced material: peripheral blood. These receptors all stem from a man under 40 with acute or convalescent COVID-19.

The CDR3 DNA is TGTGCCAGCAGCCGAGGACAGAGTATTGAAAAACTGTTTTTT. Protein sequence: CASSRGQSIEKLFF. The chain couples TRBV27 to TRBJ1-4; a possible D gene is TRBD1 (6 bases). V was trimmed by 6 bases and J by 7 bases, leaving 15 bases between them. This CDR3 contains 14 residues. Germline assignment: CDR1 MNHEY and CDR2 SMNVEV (reference sequence).

The gene calls are TRBV5-4 and TRBJ2-5, with D hard to call. The CDR3 consists of 13 residues. V dropped 1 base and J dropped 1 base, with 5 bases sitting between them. Germline V gene lookup returns CDR1 SGHNT and CDR2 YYREEE (reference sequence). The CDR3 sequence is CASSLNFQETQYF. The CDR3 coding sequence is TGTGCCAGCAGCTTGAACTTCCAAGAGACCCAGTACTTC.

The CDR3 is CASIGQARNYGYTF. The CDR3 DNA reads TGTGCCAGCATAGGACAGGCCCGTAACTATGGCTACACCTTC. The chain couples TRBV28 to TRBJ1-2; TRBD1 agrees at 7 bases. Germline-derived CDR1 and CDR2 are MDHEN and SYDVKM. V lost 7 bases to trimming and J lost 1 base; unmatched junction nucleotides: 6. The CDR3 spans 14 residues.

This chain links TRBV5-1 with TRBJ1-3; perhaps TRBD1 as D (6 bases). Germline CDR1 and CDR2: SGHRS and YFSETQ. The length of the CDR3 is 14 residues. Trimming removed 3 bases from V and 0 bases from J, with 7 bases in between. CDR3 region: CASSWDTSGNTIYF. For the CDR3, the DNA is TGCGCCAGCAGCTGGGACACCTCTGGAAACACCATATATTTT.

The chain carries TRBV5-1 and TRBJ1-5; D remains ambiguous. The V gene's germline CDR1 is SGHRS and CDR2 YFSETQ. The CDR3 covers 15 residues. Trimming left V 0 bases short and J 7 bases short, with 14 bases between. This CDR3 reads CASSLEDPGRQPQHF. For the CDR3, the DNA is TGCGCCAGCAGCTTGGAGGACCCCGGGAGGCAGCCCCAGCATTTT.

The rearrangement links TRBV27 to TRBJ1-6, with a weak D call TRBD1 (5 bases). Trimming removed 3 bases at V and 7 bases at J, with 7 bases between. Germline CDR1 MNHEY, CDR2 SMNVEV (reference sequence). CDR3 length equals 13 residues. DNA of the CDR3: TGTGCCAGCAGTTTCCCAGGGAATTCACCCCTCCACTTT. Translation gives CASSFPGNSPLHF.

V usage is TRBV19 and J usage is TRBJ1-6; D gene unclear. This CDR3 is built from 14 residues. The V gene's germline CDR1 is LNHDA and CDR2 SQIVND (reference sequence). The V end lost 5 bases, the J end lost 6 bases, and 11 bases lay between the germline ends. In DNA, the CDR3 is TGTGCCAGTAGTGTGACAAGGATTAATTCACCCCTCCACTTT. Amino acid sequence: CASSVTRINSPLHF.

This clone was seen a single time. The sample holds other DNA sequences that translate to the same CDR3. The chain links TRBV28 to TRBJ1-2; TRBD1 matches 8 bases. The CDR3 extends over 13 amino acids. With 5 bases clipped from V and 5 bases from J, the junction kept 4 bases outside the gene matches. Germline V CDR1 and CDR2: MDHEN, SYDVKM. The CDR3, as DNA: TGTGCCAGCAGTCCGGACAGGGTTTATGGCTACACCTTC. Translation: CASSPDRVYGYTF.

The chain carries TRBV6-5 and TRBJ1-1; D might be TRBD1 (6 bases). Per the germline V gene, CDR1 is MNHEY and CDR2 is SVGAGI. V lost 8 bases and J lost 4, with 11 bases in between. CDR3 length: 12 residues. CDR3 in DNA: TGTGCCAGCGGGGGGGCGCGCACTGAAGCTTTCTTT. Protein: CASGGARTEAFF.

Details on this clone: The identical CDR3 is also encoded by other nucleotide sequences in the sample. The rearrangement uses TRBV5-1 and TRBJ2-5; 12 positions agree with TRBD2. The germline V gene has CDR1 SGHRS and CDR2 YFSETQ. The CDR3 consists of 15 residues. V shed 1 base and J 2 bases; nucleotides not matched to a gene: 0. This chain's CDR3 is CASSLTSGGQETQYF. The DNA of the CDR3 is TGCGCCAGCAGCTTGACTAGCGGGGGGCAAGAGACCCAGTACTTC.

The chain joins TRBV10-3 to TRBJ2-7, with a possible D match to TRBD1 (6 bases). V lost 6 bases and J 6 bases, leaving 9 bases between the germline ends. Germline V gene lookup returns CDR1 ENHRY and CDR2 SYGVKD. The CDR3 runs to 11 residues. The CDR3, as DNA: TGTGCCATCAGGGAACAGGGCGAGCAGTACTTC. Its protein is CAIREQGEQYF.

The chain recombines TRBV28 with TRBJ1-5; D not certain. The CDR3 has 14 residues. V lost 2 bases to trimming and J lost 2 bases, with 7 bases between them. Germline V gene sequence: CDR1 MDHEN, CDR2 SYDVKM. The CDR3 DNA reads TGTGCCAGCAGTTTAATCGGGGGCAATCAGCCCCAGCATTTT. Its protein product is CASSLIGGNQPQHF.

This clone was seen just once. The rearrangement uses TRBV9 and TRBJ1-2; D ambiguous. Trimming took off 0 bases at V and 4 bases at J, with 4 bases between the two ends. Germline values: CDR1 SGDLS, CDR2 YYNGEE. The CDR3 has 12 amino acids. The CDR3 loop reads CASSVVGYGYTF. In DNA form, the CDR3 reads TGTGCCAGCAGCGTAGTCGGCTATGGCTACACCTTC. Based on the CDR3 plus reference TRBV9 and TRBJ1-2, the full variable domain is DSGVTQTPKHLITATGQRVTLRCSPRSGDLSVYWYQQSLDQGLQFLIQYYNGEERAKGNILERFSAQQFPDLHSELNLSSLELGDSALYFCASSVVGYGYTFGSGTRLTVV.

CDR3 bases: TGTGCCACCACGACCGGACATTTCAAAAACATTCAGTACTTC. Protein: CATTTGHFKNIQYF. The chain employs TRBV28 and TRBJ2-4, with D perhaps matching TRBD1 (5 bases). Germline V lookup: CDR1 MDHEN, CDR2 SYDVKM. The CDR3 is 14 residues long. The ends were cut back, 10 bases at V and 3 bases at J, with 16 bases in the middle.

V usage is TRBV4-1 and J usage is TRBJ2-7; D call uncertain. The CDR3 is 15 residues long. Trimming shortened V by 1 base and J by 2 bases, and 12 bases separated the two germline ends. Germline loops: CDR1 MGHRA, CDR2 YSYEKL. CDR3 coding DNA: TGCGCCAGCAGCCAAGCAGGAATTCTAACCTACGAGCAGTACTTC. It yields the protein CASSQAGILTYEQYF.

The chain links TRBV7-6 to TRBJ2-7, with D perhaps matching TRBD2 (6 bases). The CDR3 spans 16 residues. V was cut by 1 base and J by 0 bases, with 13 bases left in between. Germline V gene lookup returns CDR1 SGHVS and CDR2 FNYEAQ. Here the CDR3 DNA reads TGTGCCAGCAGCTTAGGGGTGGGGGGAACCTCCTACGAGCAGTACTTC. Residues: CASSLGVGGTSYEQYF.

The J gene is TRBJ1-2, the V gene TRBV15; unclear D gene. In germline, CDR1 is LNHNV, CDR2 YYDKDF (reference sequence). There are 15 residues in the CDR3. Trimming took off 0 bases at V and 1 base at J, with 9 bases between the two ends. This CDR3 reads CATSRDGQSNYGYTF. As DNA, the CDR3 is TGTGCCACCAGCAGAGATGGGCAGAGTAACTATGGCTACACCTTC.

The rearrangement joins TRBV5-4 to TRBJ2-1; D is perhaps TRBD1 (6 bases). The CDR3 length is 14 residues. V dropped 5 bases and J dropped 1 base, with 10 bases sitting between them. CDR1 is SGHNT and CDR2 is YYREEE in the germline V gene (reference sequence). The CDR3 here is CASSRTESYNEQFF. DNA of the CDR3: TGTGCCAGCAGTCGGACAGAATCCTACAATGAGCAGTTCTTC.

This clone was found once. The gene calls are TRBV5-1 and TRBJ2-1; 7 bases map to TRBD1. CDR3 length equals 16 residues. The ends lost 5 bases at V and 9 bases at J; junction bases unmatched: 17. The germline V gene encodes CDR1 SGHRS and CDR2 YFSETQ. Here the CDR3 reads CASRLVATGVYTEQFF. In DNA form, the CDR3 reads TGCGCCAGCAGGCTTGTGGCTACAGGGGTATATACTGAGCAGTTCTTC.

CDR3 protein: CASWGTGPSQPQHF. The CDR3, as DNA: TGTGCCAGTTGGGGGACAGGACCATCACAGCCCCAGCATTTT. The chain is built from TRBV19 and TRBJ1-5; 8 bases map to TRBD1. The CDR3 has 14 amino acids. Germline lookup yields CDR1 LNHDA and CDR2 SQIVND (reference sequence). V was pared by 8 bases and J by 7 bases, with 10 bases of the junction left unmatched. The entire variable domain, with the rest obtained from reference TRBV19 and TRBJ1-5, is as follows: DGGITQSPKYLFRKEGQNVTLSCEQNLNHDAMYWYRQDPGQGLRLIYYSQIVNDFQKGDIAEGYSVSREKKESFPLTVTSAQKNPTAFYLCASWGTGPSQPQHFGDGTRLSIL.

The CDR3 reads CASSPTTGTTNQPQHF. CDR3 nucleotides: TGCGCCAGCAGCCCTACGACAGGGACCACAAATCAGCCCCAGCATTTT. This chain links TRBV5-1 with TRBJ1-5; 7 nucleotides match TRBD1. CDR3 length: 16 residues. J was trimmed by 4 bases and V by 4 bases; bases with no gene match: 11. Germline CDR1 and CDR2: SGHRS and YFSETQ.

The chain has TRBV19 and TRBJ2-6; TRBD1 matches at 9 bases. This CDR3 has 19 amino acids. V shed 4 bases, J shed 1 base, and the junction held 11 bases outside the gene matches. Germline assignment: CDR1 LNHDA and CDR2 SQIVND (reference sequence). For the CDR3, the DNA is TGTGCCAGTAGTACTTACTCGACAGGGGGATCTTCTGGGGCCAACGTCCTGACTTTC. It encodes CASSTYSTGGSSGANVLTF.

This chain connects TRBV6-5 to TRBJ2-1, with D uncertain. The V and J ends lost 0 bases and 0 bases respectively, with 6 bases between them. CDR3 size: 15 residues. The germline gives CDR1 MNHEY, CDR2 SVGAGI. The CDR3, as DNA: TGTGCCAGCAGTTACTCAGCTGTCTCCTACAATGAGCAGTTCTTC. Translation: CASSYSAVSYNEQFF.

The chain couples TRBV3-1 (or the pseudogene TRBV3-2) to TRBJ2-7; 10 bases are shared with TRBD2. V shed 5 bases, J shed 1 base, and the junction held 8 bases outside the gene matches. The CDR3 extends over 16 amino acids. Germline assignment: CDR1 LGHDT and CDR2 YNNKEL (reference sequence). As DNA, the CDR3 is TGTGCCAGCAGCGCCCAATTGACTAGCGGGTCCTACGAGCAGTACTTC. Amino acid sequence: CASSAQLTSGSYEQYF.

The V gene is TRBV28, the J gene TRBJ1-3, with 9 bases lining up with TRBD1. Per the germline V gene, CDR1 is MDHEN and CDR2 is SYDVKM. CDR3 length: 15 amino acids. V gave up 5 bases and J gave up 3 bases; unmatched junction bases: 5. This CDR3 reads CASSVQGADGNTIYF. CDR3 coding DNA: TGTGCCAGCAGTGTACAGGGGGCGGATGGAAACACCATATATTTT.

The CDR3 reads CASSLGTSGGSYEQYF. The CDR3 DNA reads as TGTGCCAGCAGCTTAGGGACTAGCGGGGGATCTTACGAGCAGTACTTC. The chain employs TRBV7-6 and TRBJ2-7, with TRBD2 matching over 13 bases. The V gene's germline CDR1 is SGHVS and CDR2 FNYEAQ. The CDR3 is 16 amino acids. The trim removed 1 base at V and 4 bases at J, leaving 4 bases unmatched.